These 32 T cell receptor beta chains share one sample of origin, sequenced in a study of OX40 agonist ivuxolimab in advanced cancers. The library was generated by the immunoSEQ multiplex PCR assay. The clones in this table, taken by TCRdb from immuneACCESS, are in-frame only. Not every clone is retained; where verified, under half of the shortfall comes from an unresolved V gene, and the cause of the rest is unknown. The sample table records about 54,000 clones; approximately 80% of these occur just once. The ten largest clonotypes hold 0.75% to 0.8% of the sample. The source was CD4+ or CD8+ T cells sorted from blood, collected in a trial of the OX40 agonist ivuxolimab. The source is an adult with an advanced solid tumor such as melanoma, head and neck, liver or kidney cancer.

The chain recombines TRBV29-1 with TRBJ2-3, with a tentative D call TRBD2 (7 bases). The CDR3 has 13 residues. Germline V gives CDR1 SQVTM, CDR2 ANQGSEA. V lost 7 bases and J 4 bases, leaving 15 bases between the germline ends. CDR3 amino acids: CSEQEGGADTQYF. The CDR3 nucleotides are TGCAGCGAACAGGAAGGGGGGGCAGATACGCAGTATTTT.

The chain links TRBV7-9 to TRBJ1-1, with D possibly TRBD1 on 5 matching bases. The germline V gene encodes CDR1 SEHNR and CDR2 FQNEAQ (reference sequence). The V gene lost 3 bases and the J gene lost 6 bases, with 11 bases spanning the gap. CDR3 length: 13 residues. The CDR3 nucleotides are TGTGCCAGCAGCTTCCGCGAAGGGGCTGAAGCTTTCTTT. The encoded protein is CASSFREGAEAFF.

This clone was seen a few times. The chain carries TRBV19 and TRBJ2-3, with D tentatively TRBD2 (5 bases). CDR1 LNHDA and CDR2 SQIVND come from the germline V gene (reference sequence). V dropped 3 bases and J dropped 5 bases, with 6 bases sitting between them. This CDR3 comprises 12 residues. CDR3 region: CASSIGGDTQYF. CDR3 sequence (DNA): TGTGCCAGTAGTATTGGAGGAGATACGCAGTATTTT.

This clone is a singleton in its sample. The DNA for the CDR3 is TGTGCCAGCACCCATCCAGGGGGGGCCAGAAATGAGCAGTTCTTC. Translating it yields CASTHPGGARNEQFF. The chain is built from TRBV6-5 and TRBJ2-1, with D perhaps being TRBD1 or TRBD2 (7 bases each). This CDR3 has 15 residues. Trimming took 7 bases from V and 7 from J, leaving 20 bases between them. The germline V gene encodes CDR1 MNHEY and CDR2 SVGAGI.

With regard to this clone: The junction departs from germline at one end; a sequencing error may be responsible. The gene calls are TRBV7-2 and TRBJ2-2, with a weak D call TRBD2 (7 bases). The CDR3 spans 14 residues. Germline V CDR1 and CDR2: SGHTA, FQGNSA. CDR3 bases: TGTGCCAGCAGCTTGGGGGGGCCCACCGAGGAGCTGTTTTTT. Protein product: CASSLGGPTEELFF.

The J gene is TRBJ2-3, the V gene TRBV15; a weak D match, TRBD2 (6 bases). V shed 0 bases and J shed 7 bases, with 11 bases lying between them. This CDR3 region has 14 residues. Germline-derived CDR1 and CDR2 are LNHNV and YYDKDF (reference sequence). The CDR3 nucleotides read TGTGCCACCAGCAGAGATCTCCGCGGGAATACGCAGTATTTT. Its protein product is CATSRDLRGNTQYF.

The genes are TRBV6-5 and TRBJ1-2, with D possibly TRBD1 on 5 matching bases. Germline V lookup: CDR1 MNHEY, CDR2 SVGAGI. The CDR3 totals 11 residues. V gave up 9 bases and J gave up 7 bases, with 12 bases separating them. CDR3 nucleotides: TGTGCCAGTCAGGGAGGAAGTGGCTACACCTTC. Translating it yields CASQGGSGYTF.

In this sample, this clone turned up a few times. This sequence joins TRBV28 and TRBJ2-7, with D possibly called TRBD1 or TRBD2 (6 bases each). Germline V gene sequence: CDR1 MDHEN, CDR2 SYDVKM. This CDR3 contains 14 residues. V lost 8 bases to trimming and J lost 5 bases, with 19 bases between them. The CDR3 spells CASGRRGALNEQYF. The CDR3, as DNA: TGTGCCAGCGGCCGTAGGGGGGCGTTGAACGAGCAGTACTTC.

This CDR3 is CASSGDRGLYGYTF. The CDR3 DNA sequence: TGTGCCAGCAGCGGTGACAGGGGTCTCTATGGCTACACCTTC. This chain uses TRBV7-2 with TRBJ1-2; TRBD1 matches 8 bases. This CDR3 has 14 residues. In germline, CDR1 is SGHTA, CDR2 FQGNSA. The V segment lost 5 bases and the J segment 4 bases; nucleotides outside the gene matches: 6.

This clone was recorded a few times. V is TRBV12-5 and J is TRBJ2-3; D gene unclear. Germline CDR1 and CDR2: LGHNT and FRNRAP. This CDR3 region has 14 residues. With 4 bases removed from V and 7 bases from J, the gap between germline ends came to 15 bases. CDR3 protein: CASGSPWARNTQYF. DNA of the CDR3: TGTGCTAGTGGTTCTCCTTGGGCGAGGAATACGCAGTATTTT. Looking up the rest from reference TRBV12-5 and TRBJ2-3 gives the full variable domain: DARVTQTPRHKVTEMGQEVTMRCQPILGHNTVFWYRQTMMQGLELLAYFRNRAPLDDSGMPKDRFSAEMPDATLATLKIQPSEPRDSAVYFCASGSPWARNTQYFGPGTRLTVL.

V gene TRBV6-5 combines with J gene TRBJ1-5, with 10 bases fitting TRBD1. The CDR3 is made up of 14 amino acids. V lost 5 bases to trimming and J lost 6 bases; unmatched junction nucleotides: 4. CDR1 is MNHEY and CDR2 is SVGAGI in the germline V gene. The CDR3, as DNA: TGTGCCAGCAGTGGGACAGGGGTGGGTCAGCCCCAGCATTTT. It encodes CASSGTGVGQPQHF.

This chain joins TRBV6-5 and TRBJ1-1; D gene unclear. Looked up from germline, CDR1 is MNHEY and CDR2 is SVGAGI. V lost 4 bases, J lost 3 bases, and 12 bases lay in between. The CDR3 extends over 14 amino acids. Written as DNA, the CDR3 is TGTGCCAGCAGTTTCCCTCGGTGGGACACTGAAGCTTTCTTT. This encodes CASSFPRWDTEAFF.

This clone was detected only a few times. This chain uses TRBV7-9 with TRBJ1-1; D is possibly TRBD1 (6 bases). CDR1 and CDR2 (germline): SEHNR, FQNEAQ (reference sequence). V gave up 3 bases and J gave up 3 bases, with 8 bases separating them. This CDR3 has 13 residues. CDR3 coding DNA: TGTGCCAGCAGCTTGGACAGTGACACTGAAGCTTTCTTT. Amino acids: CASSLDSDTEAFF.

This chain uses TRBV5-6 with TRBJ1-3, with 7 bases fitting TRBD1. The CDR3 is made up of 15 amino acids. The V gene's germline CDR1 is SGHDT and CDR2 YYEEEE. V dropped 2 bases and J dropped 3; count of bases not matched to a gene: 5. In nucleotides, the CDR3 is TGTGCCAGCAGCTTAGCAGGGGGAAATGGAAACACCATATATTTT. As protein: CASSLAGGNGNTIYF. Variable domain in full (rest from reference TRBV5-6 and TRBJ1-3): DAGVTQSPTHLIKTRGQQVTLRCSPKSGHDTVSWYQQALGQGPQFIFQYYEEEERQRGNFPDRFSGHQFPNYSSELNVNALLLGDSALYLCASSLAGGNGNTIYFGEGSWLTVV.

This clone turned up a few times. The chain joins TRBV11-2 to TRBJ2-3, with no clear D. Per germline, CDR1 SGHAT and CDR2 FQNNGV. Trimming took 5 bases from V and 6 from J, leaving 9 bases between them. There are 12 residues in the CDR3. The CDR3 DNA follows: TGTGCCAGCAGCCCAACCATCGATACGCAGTATTTT. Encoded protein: CASSPTIDTQYF. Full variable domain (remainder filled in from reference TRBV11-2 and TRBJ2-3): EAGVAQSPRYKIIEKRQSVAFWCNPISGHATLYWYQQILGQGPKLLIQFQNNGVVDDSQLPKDRFSAERLKGVDSTLKIQPAKLEDSAVYLCASSPTIDTQYFGPGTRLTVL.

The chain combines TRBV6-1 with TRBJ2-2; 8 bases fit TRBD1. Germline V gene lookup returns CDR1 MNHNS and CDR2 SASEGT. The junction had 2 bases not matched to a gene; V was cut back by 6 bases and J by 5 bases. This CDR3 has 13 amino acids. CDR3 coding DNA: TGTGCCAGCAGCAGGGGGCTTACCGGGGAGCTGTTTTTT. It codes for CASSRGLTGELFF.

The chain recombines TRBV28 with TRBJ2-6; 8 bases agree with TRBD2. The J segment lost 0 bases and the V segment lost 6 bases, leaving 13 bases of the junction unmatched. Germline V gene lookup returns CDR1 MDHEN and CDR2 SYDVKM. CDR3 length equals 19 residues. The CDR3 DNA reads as TGTGCCAGCAGCTCCCCCCATAGCGGGGCCAGCTCTGGGGCCAACGTCCTGACTTTC. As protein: CASSSPHSGASSGANVLTF.

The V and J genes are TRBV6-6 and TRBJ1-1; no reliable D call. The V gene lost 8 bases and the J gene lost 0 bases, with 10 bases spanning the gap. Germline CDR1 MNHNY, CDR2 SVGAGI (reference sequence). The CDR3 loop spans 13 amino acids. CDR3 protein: CASYRALNTEAFF. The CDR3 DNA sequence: TGTGCCAGCTACCGGGCACTGAACACTGAAGCTTTCTTT.

The CDR3 sequence: CASSPGTGEGDTEAFF. The CDR3 DNA reads TGTGCCAGTAGTCCGGGGACAGGGGAAGGGGACACTGAAGCTTTCTTT. V gene TRBV19 combines with J gene TRBJ1-1; the match to TRBD1 covers 10 bases. The CDR3 has 16 amino acids. Looked up from germline, CDR1 is LNHDA and CDR2 is SQIVND (reference sequence). The V and J ends lost 5 bases and 3 bases, in that order; junction bases with no gene match: 9.

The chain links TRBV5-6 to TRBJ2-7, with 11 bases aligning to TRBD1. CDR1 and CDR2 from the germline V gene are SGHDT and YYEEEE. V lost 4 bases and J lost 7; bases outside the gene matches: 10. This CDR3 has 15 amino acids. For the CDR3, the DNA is TGTGCCAGCAGCCGCCCCGGGACAGGGGGATGGGAGCAGTACTTC. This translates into CASSRPGTGGWEQYF.

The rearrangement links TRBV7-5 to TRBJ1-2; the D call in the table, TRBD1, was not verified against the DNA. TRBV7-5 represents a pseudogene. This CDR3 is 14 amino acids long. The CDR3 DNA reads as TGTGTCAGAAGCTTATTTCAGGGTCTCTATGGCTACACCTTC. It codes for CVRSLFQGLYGYTF.

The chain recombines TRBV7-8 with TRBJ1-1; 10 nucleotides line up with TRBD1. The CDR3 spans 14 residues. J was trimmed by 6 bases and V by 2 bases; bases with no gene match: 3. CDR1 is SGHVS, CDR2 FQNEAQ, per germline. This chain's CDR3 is CASSLPTGGAEAFF. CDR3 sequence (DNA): TGTGCCAGCAGCTTACCGACAGGGGGCGCTGAAGCTTTCTTT. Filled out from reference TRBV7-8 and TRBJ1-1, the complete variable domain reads GAGVSQSPRYKVAKRGQDVALRCDPISGHVSLFWYQQALGQGPEFLTYFQNEAQLDKSGLPSDRFFAERPEGSVSTLKIQRTQQEDSAVYLCASSLPTGGAEAFFGQGTRLTVV.

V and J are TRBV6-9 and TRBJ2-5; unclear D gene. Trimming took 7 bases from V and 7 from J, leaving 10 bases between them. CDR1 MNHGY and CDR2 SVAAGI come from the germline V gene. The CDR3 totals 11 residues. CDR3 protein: CASIVKGTQYF. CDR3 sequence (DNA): TGTGCCAGCATCGTCAAGGGGACCCAGTACTTC.

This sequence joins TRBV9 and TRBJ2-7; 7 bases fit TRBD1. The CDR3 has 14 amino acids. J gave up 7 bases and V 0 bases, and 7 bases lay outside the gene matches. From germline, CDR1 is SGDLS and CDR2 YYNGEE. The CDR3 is CASSVEDRPWEQYF. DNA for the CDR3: TGTGCCAGCAGCGTAGAGGACAGGCCGTGGGAGCAGTACTTC.

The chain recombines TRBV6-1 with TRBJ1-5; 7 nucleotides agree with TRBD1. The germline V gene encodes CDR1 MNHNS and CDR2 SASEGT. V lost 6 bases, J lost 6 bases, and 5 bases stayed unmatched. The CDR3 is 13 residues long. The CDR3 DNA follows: TGTGCCAGCAGCTCTGACAGGGTTCAGCCCCAGCATTTT. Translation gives CASSSDRVQPQHF.

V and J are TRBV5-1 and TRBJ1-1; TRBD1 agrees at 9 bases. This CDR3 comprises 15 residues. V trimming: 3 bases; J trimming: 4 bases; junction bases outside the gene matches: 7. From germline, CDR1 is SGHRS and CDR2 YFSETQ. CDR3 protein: CASSSPGTGFTEAFF. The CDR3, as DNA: TGCGCCAGCAGCTCGCCCGGGACAGGGTTCACTGAAGCTTTCTTT.

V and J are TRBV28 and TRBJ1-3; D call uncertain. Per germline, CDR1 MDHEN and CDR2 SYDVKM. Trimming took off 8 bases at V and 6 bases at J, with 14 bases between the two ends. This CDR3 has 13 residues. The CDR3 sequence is CASGRDGENTIYF. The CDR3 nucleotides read TGTGCCAGCGGGCGCGACGGTGAAAACACCATATATTTT.

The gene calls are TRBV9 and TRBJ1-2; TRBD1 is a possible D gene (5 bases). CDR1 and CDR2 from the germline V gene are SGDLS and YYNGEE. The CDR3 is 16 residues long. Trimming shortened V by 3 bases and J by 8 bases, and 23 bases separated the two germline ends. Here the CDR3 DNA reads TGTGCCAGCAGCGCCGGGGCAGGCCAGGGACGTTTGGGCTACACCTTC. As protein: CASSAGAGQGRLGYTF.

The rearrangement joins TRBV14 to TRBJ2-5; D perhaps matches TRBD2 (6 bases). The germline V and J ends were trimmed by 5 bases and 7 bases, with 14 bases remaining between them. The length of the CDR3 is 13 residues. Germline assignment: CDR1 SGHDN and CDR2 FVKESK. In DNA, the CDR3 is TGTGCCAGCAGCGGAGGGATTCTGGGGACCCAGTACTTC. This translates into CASSGGILGTQYF. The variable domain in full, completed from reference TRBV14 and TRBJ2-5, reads EAGVTQFPSHSVIEKGQTVTLRCDPISGHDNLYWYRRVMGKEIKFLLHFVKESKQDESGMPNNRFLAERTGGTYSTLKVQPAELEDSGVYFCASSGGILGTQYFGPGTRLLVL.

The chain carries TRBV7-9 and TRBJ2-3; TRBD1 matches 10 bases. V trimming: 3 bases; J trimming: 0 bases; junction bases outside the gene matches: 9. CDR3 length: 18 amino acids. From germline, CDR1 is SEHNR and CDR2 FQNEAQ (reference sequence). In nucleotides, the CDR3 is TGTGCCAGCAGCTTTGGGACAGGGGTACTGCCTAGCACAGATACGCAGTATTTT. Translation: CASSFGTGVLPSTDTQYF.

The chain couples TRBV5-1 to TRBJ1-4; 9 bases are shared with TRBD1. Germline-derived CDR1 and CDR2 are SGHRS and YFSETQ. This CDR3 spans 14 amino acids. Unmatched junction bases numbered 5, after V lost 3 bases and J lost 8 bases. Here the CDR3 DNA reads TGCGCCAGCAGCTCCGACAGGGGGAACGAAAAACTGTTTTTT. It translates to CASSSDRGNEKLFF.

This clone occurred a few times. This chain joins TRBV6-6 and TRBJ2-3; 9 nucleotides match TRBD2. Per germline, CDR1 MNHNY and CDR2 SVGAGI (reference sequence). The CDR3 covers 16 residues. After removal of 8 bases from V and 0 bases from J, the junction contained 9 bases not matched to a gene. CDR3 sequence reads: CASSDSGGPSTDTQYF. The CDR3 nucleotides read TGTGCCAGCTCTGATAGCGGGGGCCCTAGCACAGATACGCAGTATTTT.